The rows below give T cell receptor beta chains drawn from one sample of a study of early T cells in non-severe SARS-CoV-2 infection. TCRdb used MiXCR to reprocess the 5' RACE reads, holding one entry per CDR3 protein. The sample has 45,000 to 55,000 distinct CDR3 sequences, around 6.9% seen once. This sample comprised whole blood, obtained at baseline. The receptors shown here come from an adult who was a healthcare worker with PCR-confirmed SARS-CoV-2 infection or an uninfected control (not recorded which). CDR3s include the opening cysteine and the closing phenylalanine or tryptophan. A row's size may be missing; if present it is once, few, many or a size class.

>TRBJ2-7|few|TRBV11-2
CASSSGTGGMYEQYF
>TRBJ2-7|few|TRBV12-3/TRBV12-4
CASSIAGTGDYEQYF
>TRBJ2-5|.|TRBV30
CAWSADRVGETQYF
>TRBJ1-5|few|TRBV24-1
CATSDPTRDTQHF
>TRBJ2-3|.|TRBV7-8
CASSLVQPGLAGEWDTQYF
>TRBJ2-7|.|TRBV11-2
CASSPNGVYEQYF
>TRBJ1-6|many|TRBV28
CASSQSPAGRNSPLHF
>TRBJ2-5|many|TRBV20-1
CSASGTSGGTQETQYF
>TRBJ2-3|many|TRBV9
CASSTTQLGDTQYF
>TRBJ2-3|many|TRBV12-3/TRBV12-4
CASVAGSTDTQYF
>TRBJ2-2|many|TRBV20-1
CSARDRKTGTSNTGELFF
>TRBJ1-2|.|TRBV29-1
CSVEAGTSGGYTF
>TRBJ2-2|many|TRBV4-3
CASSPSDRRNTGELFF
>TRBJ1-1|.|TRBV14
CASSTGRGGTEAFF
>TRBJ2-1|many|TRBV19
CASKQGAVNGEQFF
>TRBJ2-1|medium-sized|TRBV7-8
CASSLGQGTYNEQFF
>TRBJ1-3|many|TRBV11-3
CASSPGDRDTIYF
>TRBJ2-1|.|TRBV5-4
CASSSRVNEQFF
>TRBJ1-5|.|TRBV30
CAWSVRENQPQHF
>TRBJ2-7|.|TRBV7-9
CASHADQGHRLREQYF
>TRBJ2-3|many|TRBV20-1
CSVGGRADTQYF
>TRBJ2-3|many|TRBV6-6
CASSYTSGTDTQYF
>TRBJ2-2|many|TRBV6-1
CASSEPGQVTGELFF
>TRBJ2-1|many|TRBV12-3/TRBV12-4
CASSVGSRSSYNEQFF
>TRBJ1-1|few|TRBV5-5
CASSLSRQGGSTEAFF
>TRBJ1-6|many|TRBV11-2
CASSDRQFNSPLHF
>TRBJ1-5|many|TRBV12-3/TRBV12-4
CASSRGTGVAGNQPQHF
>TRBJ2-7|many|TRBV11-2
CASRPGAGDYEQYF
>TRBJ2-5|few|TRBV28
CASSLNRGLLETQYF
>TRBJ1-1|few|TRBV7-2
CASSLQGSNTEAFF
>TRBJ2-3|.|TRBV11-2
CASSLGPPGLYTQYF
>TRBJ1-2|few|TRBV5-6
CASSLDEGMNGYTF
>TRBJ2-5|many|TRBV20-1
CSARASTQETQYF
>TRBJ1-1|many|TRBV9
CASSQIDRENTEAFF
>TRBJ2-7|many|TRBV7-9
CASSLTGTGLREQYF
>TRBJ2-1|few|TRBV11-2
CASSYQSYNEQFF
>TRBJ2-7|many|TRBV20-1
CSAIRQGAVLSEQYF
>TRBJ1-4|many|TRBV7-9
CASSPHRRTGREKLFF
>TRBJ1-1|many|TRBV7-9
CASRDGQTNTEAFF
>TRBJ2-3|many|TRBV30
CAWSDGAGGISSTDTQYF
>TRBJ2-5|.|TRBV6-2/TRBV6-3
CASSNGLAGVQETQYF
>TRBJ1-1|many|TRBV6-6
CASSGGQGNTEAFF
>TRBJ1-2|.|TRBV6-6
CASRPGQGSVTPGYTF
>TRBJ2-7|many|TRBV7-6
CASSPGTLSYEQYF